This T cell receptor (beta chain) stems from a study of blood T cell repertoires in COVID-19. Study at large: The analysed material was cDNA or gDNA that came from T cells, B-cell-depleted T cells, or PBMCs.

There are 11 residues in the CDR3. Germline CDR1 is SNHLY and CDR2 is FYNNEI. The V end lost 4 bases, the J end lost 10 bases, and 8 bases lay between the germline ends. Authors' methods: Amplified reference gene primers provided the basis for estimating nucleated cell counts. Profiling relied on immunoSEQ multiplex PCR, and the TCRdb table lists in-frame clones only, not all of them. V and J calls and clone size are given by that table; D and trimming were obtained from the DNA. In the table there are over 400,000 clones, roughly 88% of which are singletons. Sequenced: peripheral blood. The clonotype was recovered from a human donor in a cohort sampled during active COVID-19. The chain couples TRBV2 to TRBJ2-1, with D possibly TRBD2 on 6 matching bases. The DNA for the CDR3 is TGTGCCAGCAGTGGGGGGGTGGAGCAGTTCTTC. It codes for CASSGGVEQFF. Full variable domain (remainder filled in from reference TRBV2 and TRBJ2-1): EPEVTQTPSHQVTQMGQEVILRCVPISNHLYFYWYRQILGQKVEFLVSFYNNEISEKSEIFDDQFSVERPDGSNFTLKIRSTKLEDSAMYFCASSGGVEQFFGPGTRLTVL.